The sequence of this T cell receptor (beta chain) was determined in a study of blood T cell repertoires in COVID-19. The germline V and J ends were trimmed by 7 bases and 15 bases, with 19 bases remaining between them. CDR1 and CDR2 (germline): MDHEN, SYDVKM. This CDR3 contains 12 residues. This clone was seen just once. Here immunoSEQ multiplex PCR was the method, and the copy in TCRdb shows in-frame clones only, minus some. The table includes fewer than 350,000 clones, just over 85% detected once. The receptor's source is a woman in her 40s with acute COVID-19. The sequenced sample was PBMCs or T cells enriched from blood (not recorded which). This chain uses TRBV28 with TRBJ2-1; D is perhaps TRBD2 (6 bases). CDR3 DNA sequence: TGTGCCAGCAAGCTTCCTGGGGGGAATCTGTTCTTC. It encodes CASKLPGGNLFF.